The 11 T cell receptor beta chains below come from one sample, sequenced in a study of cytomegalovirus exposure and HLA in healthy donors. Use of 60 Vbeta and 13 Jbeta primers characterized the PCR. Libraries were prepared by immunoSEQ multiplex PCR; TCRdb keeps only in-frame clonotypes and omits some of them. This table holds more than 90,000 clones, roughly 77% found once. The specimen was PBMCs. These receptors all stem from a man over 45 in good health and CMV-seropositive.

This CDR3 reads CASTASPKRGYTEAFF. The CDR3 region has the DNA TGTGCCAGCACGGCTAGTCCAAAACGGGGGTACACTGAAGCTTTCTTT. This chain links TRBV27 with TRBJ1-1, with TRBD1 as a possible D gene (5 bases). This CDR3 has 16 residues. CDR1 MNHEY and CDR2 SMNVEV come from the germline V gene (reference sequence). The V end lost 7 bases, the J end lost 3 bases, and 21 bases lay between the germline ends.

This clone was recorded only once. The V call is TRBV11-2, the J call TRBJ1-6; D not certain. CDR3 length: 13 amino acids. The V end lost 3 bases, the J end lost 11 bases, and 11 bases lay between the germline ends. Looked up from germline, CDR1 is SGHAT and CDR2 is FQNNGV. In DNA form, the CDR3 reads TGTGCCAGCAGCTTGGAGGGTGGGACACCCCTCCACTTT. Protein product: CASSLEGGTPLHF.

The rearrangement links TRBV15 to TRBJ2-7, with TRBD1 matching over 10 bases. The CDR3 length is 16 residues. Germline V lookup: CDR1 LNHNV, CDR2 YYDKDF (reference sequence). V shed 1 base and J 0 bases; nucleotides not matched to a gene: 3. CDR3 protein: CATSRVRTGGSYEQYF. CDR3 bases: TGTGCCACCAGCAGAGTGAGGACAGGGGGCTCCTACGAGCAGTACTTC.

The V gene is TRBV7-8, the J gene TRBJ2-5; tentative D call: TRBD1 (5 bases). Germline V CDR1 and CDR2: SGHVS, FQNEAQ. The CDR3 consists of 16 residues. V lost 4 bases and J 2 bases, leaving 17 bases between the germline ends. For the CDR3, the DNA is TGTGCCAGCAGCTCACGTAGAGACAGCGCACAAGAGACCCAGTACTTC. Translated, it gives CASSSRRDSAQETQYF. The whole variable domain, remainder taken from reference TRBV7-8 and TRBJ2-5, is GAGVSQSPRYKVAKRGQDVALRCDPISGHVSLFWYQQALGQGPEFLTYFQNEAQLDKSGLPSDRFFAERPEGSVSTLKIQRTQQEDSAVYLCASSSRRDSAQETQYFGPGTRLLVL.

The DNA for the CDR3 is TGTGCCAGCTCACCACCGGGACTTCATGGGCGCGATGAGCAGTTCTTC. Residues: CASSPPGLHGRDEQFF. The chain uses TRBV18 and TRBJ2-1; TRBD2 might be the D (6 bases). V lost 0 bases and J lost 8, with 17 bases in between. CDR1 and CDR2 (germline): KGHSH, LQKENI. The CDR3 is 16 amino acids.

For the CDR3, the DNA is TGCGCCAGCAGACTACCTGGGACAGGGGGGGACGAGCAGTACTTC. This codes for CASRLPGTGGDEQYF. This sequence joins TRBV5-1 and TRBJ2-7; 11 bases fit TRBD1. Losses at the gene ends were 5 bases for V and 5 bases for J; bases not matched to a gene: 9. From germline, CDR1 is SGHRS and CDR2 YFSETQ. The CDR3 sequence is 15 residues long.

This chain joins TRBV6-5 and TRBJ1-1; D is unresolved. The CDR3 consists of 13 residues. Germline CDR1 reads MNHEY; CDR2 reads SVGAGI. The ends were cut back, 6 bases at V and 8 bases at J, with 16 bases in the middle. The CDR3 sequence: CASRHPARGEAFF. CDR3 DNA: TGTGCCAGCAGACACCCCGCGCGAGGGGAAGCTTTCTTT.

The chain combines TRBV19 with TRBJ2-6; perhaps TRBD2 as D (5 bases). V was cut by 0 bases and J by 0 bases, with 12 bases left in between. CDR3 size: 18 residues. CDR1 and CDR2 (germline): LNHDA, SQIVND (reference sequence). The CDR3 reads CASSIDGGISSGANVLTF. The CDR3 DNA sequence: TGTGCCAGTAGTATAGACGGAGGTATTAGCTCTGGGGCCAACGTCCTGACTTTC.

The J gene is TRBJ2-5, the V gene TRBV5-4, with a possible D match to TRBD2 (5 bases). V shed 3 bases and J shed 1 base, with 16 bases lying between them. The V gene's germline CDR1 is SGHNT and CDR2 YYREEE (reference sequence). The CDR3 spans 16 residues. The CDR3 nucleotides read TGTGCCAGCAGCTCCCCTAAAGGCGGGTCCCAAGAGACCCAGTACTTC. This encodes CASSSPKGGSQETQYF. Filled out from reference TRBV5-4 and TRBJ2-5, the complete variable domain reads ETGVTQSPTHLIKTRGQQVTLRCSSQSGHNTVSWYQQALGQGPQFIFQYYREEENGRGNFPPRFSGLQFPNYSSELNVNALELDDSALYLCASSSPKGGSQETQYFGPGTRLLVL.

V usage is TRBV30 and J usage is TRBJ2-3; D may be TRBD2 (6 bases). CDR1 GTSNPN and CDR2 SVGIG come from the germline V gene (reference sequence). V was cut by 5 bases and J by 7 bases, with 10 bases left in between. This CDR3 is built from 11 residues. DNA of the CDR3: TGTGCCTGGGCGGGAAAAAATACGCAGTATTTT. Its protein is CAWAGKNTQYF.

The chain recombines TRBV28 with TRBJ1-2, with D possibly matching TRBD1 (5 bases). Germline CDR1 reads MDHEN; CDR2 reads SYDVKM. V was trimmed by 5 bases and J by 2 bases, leaving 12 bases between them. The CDR3 runs to 14 residues. The CDR3 reads CASSLMTENYGYTF. The CDR3 nucleotides read TGTGCCAGCAGTCTAATGACAGAAAACTATGGCTACACCTTC.